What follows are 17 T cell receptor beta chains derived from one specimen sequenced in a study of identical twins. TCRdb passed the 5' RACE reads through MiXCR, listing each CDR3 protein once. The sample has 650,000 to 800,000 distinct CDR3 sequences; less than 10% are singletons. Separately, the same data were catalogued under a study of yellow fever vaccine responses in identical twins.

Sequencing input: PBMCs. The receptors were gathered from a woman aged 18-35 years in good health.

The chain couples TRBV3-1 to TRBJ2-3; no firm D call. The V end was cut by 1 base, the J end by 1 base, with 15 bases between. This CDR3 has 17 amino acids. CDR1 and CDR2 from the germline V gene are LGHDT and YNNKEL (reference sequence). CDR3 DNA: TGTGCCAGCAGCCAAGTCGAGGTCTCCTCTGGCACAGATACGCAGTATTTT. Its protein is CASSQVEVSSGTDTQYF.

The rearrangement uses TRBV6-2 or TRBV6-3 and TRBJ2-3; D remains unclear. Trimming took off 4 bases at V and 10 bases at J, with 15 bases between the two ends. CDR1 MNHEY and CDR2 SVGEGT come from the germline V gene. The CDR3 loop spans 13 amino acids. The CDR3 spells CASSSRGPNAQYF. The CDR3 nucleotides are TGTGCCAGCAGTTCTCGAGGCCCCAATGCGCAGTATTTT.

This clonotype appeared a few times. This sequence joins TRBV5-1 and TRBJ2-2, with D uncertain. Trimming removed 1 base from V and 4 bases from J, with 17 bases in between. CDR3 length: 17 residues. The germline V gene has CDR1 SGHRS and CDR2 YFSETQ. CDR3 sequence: CASSLFLDAPGTGELFF. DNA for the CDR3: TGCGCCAGCAGCTTGTTCCTGGACGCCCCCGGCACCGGGGAGCTGTTTTTT.

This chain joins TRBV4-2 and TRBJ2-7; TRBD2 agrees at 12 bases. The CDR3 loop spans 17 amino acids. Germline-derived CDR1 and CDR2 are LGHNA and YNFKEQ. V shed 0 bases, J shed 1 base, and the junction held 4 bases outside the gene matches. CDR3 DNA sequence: TGTGCCAGCAGCCAAGACGGGACTAGCGGGCCATCCTACGAGCAGTACTTC. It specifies CASSQDGTSGPSYEQYF.

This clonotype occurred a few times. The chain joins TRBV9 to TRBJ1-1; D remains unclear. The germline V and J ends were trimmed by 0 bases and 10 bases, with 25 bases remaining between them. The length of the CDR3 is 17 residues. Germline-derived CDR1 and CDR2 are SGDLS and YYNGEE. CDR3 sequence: CASSVGMNSPRMEGAFF. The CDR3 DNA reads TGTGCCAGCAGCGTAGGCATGAACAGCCCTCGAATGGAAGGAGCTTTCTTT.

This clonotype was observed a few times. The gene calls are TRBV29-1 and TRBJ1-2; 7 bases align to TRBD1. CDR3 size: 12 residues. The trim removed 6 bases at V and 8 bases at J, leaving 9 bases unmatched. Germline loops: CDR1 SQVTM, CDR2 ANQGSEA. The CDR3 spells CSVQTGIGGYTF. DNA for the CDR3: TGCAGCGTCCAGACAGGGATAGGCGGCTACACCTTC.

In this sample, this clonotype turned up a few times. CDR3: CASSLNQRGNTGELFF. The DNA of the CDR3 is TGTGCCAGCAGCTTAAATCAGCGGGGGAACACCGGGGAGCTGTTTTTT. The chain recombines TRBV7-2 with TRBJ2-2; 7 bases are shared with TRBD2. Germline V lookup: CDR1 SGHTA, CDR2 FQGNSA. This CDR3 contains 16 residues. V shed 2 bases, J shed 1 base, and the junction held 4 bases outside the gene matches.

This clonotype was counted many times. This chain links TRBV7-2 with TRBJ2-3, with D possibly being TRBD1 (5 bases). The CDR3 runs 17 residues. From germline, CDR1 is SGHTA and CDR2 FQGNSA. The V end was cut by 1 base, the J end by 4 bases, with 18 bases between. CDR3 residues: CASSLGGGRPYADTQYF. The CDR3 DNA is TGTGCCAGCAGCTTAGGGGGCGGTAGGCCCTATGCAGATACGCAGTATTTT.

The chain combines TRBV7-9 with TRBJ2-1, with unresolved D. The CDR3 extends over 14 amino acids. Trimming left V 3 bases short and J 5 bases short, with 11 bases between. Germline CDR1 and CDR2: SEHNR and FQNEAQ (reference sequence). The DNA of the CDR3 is TGTGCCAGCAGCTTCTGGCAGCAAGACAATGAGCAGTTCTTC. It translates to CASSFWQQDNEQFF.

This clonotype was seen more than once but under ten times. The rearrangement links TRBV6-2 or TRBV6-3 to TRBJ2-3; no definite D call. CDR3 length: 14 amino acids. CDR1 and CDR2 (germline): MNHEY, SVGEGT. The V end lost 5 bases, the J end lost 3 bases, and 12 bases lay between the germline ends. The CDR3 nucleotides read TGTGCCAGCAGTCTCCTCCGGCAGACAGATACGCAGTATTTT. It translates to CASSLLRQTDTQYF.

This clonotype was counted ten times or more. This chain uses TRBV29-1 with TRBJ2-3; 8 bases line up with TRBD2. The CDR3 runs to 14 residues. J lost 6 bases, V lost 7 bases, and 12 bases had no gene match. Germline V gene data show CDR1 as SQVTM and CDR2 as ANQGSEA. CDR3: CSGRGGGLGDTQYF. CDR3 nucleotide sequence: TGCAGCGGCAGGGGAGGGGGACTAGGGGATACGCAGTATTTT.

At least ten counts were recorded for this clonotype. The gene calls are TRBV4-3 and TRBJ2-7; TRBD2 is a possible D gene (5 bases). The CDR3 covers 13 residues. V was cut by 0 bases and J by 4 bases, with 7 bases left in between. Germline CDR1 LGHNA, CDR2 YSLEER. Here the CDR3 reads CASSQDRGYEQYF. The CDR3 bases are TGCGCCAGCAGCCAAGATCGGGGTTACGAGCAGTACTTC.

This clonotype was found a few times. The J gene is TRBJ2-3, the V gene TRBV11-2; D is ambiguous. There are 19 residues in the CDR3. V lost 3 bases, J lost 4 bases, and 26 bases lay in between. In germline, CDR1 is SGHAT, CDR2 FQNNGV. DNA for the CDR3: TGTGCCAGCAGCTTTCCGCCCAATTCGGTCCCCAGCCGGGCAGATACGCAGTATTTT. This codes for CASSFPPNSVPSRADTQYF.

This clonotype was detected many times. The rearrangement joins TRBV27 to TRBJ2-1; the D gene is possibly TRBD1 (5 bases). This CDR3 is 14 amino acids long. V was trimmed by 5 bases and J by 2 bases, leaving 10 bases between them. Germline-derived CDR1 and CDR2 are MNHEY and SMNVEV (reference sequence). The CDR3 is CASSHQTAYNEQFF. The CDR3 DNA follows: TGTGCCAGCAGTCACCAGACAGCCTACAATGAGCAGTTCTTC.

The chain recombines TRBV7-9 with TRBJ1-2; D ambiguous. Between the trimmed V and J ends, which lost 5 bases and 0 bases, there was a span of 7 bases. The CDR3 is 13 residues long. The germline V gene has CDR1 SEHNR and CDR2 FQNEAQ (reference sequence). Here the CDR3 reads CASSIEANYGYTF. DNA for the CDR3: TGTGCCAGCAGCATCGAAGCTAACTATGGCTACACCTTC.

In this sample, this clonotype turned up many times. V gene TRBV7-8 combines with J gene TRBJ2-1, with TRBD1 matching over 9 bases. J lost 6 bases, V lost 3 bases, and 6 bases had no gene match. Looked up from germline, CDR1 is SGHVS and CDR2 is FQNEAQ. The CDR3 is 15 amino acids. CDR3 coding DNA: TGTGCCAGCAGCTTCCGGGACAGGGTTATCAATGAGCAGTTCTTC. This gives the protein CASSFRDRVINEQFF.

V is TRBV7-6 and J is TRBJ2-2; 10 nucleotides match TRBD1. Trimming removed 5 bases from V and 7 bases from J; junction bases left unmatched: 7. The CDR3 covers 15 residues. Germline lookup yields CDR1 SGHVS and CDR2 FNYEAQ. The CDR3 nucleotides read TGTGCCAGCAGCCCCGGGACAGGGGTTTTCGGGGAGCTGTTTTTT. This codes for CASSPGTGVFGELFF.